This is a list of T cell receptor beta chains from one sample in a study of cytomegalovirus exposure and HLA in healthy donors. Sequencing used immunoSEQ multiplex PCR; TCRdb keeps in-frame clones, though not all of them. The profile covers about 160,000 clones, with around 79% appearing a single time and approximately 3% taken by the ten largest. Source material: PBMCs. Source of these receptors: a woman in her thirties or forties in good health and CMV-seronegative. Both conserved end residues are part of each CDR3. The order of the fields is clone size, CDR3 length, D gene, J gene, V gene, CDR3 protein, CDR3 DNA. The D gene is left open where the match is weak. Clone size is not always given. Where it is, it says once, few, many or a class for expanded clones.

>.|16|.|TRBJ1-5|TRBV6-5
CASSYDGLGRKEPQHF
TGTGCCAGCAGTTACGACGGCCTGGGGCGCAAGGAGCCCCAGCATTTT
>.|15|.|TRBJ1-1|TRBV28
CASRLTGSRTAEAFF
TGTGCCAGCAGACTTACAGGGAGTCGTACTGCTGAAGCTTTCTTT
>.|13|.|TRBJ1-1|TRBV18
CASSPTDRGLAFF
TGTGCCAGCTCACCCACCGATCGGGGATTAGCTTTCTTT
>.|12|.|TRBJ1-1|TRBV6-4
CASSDSRGVAFF
TGTGCCAGCAGTGACTCACGGGGGGTGGCTTTCTTT
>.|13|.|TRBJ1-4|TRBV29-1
CSGRDTPNEKLFF
TGCAGCGGAAGAGACACCCCTAATGAAAAACTGTTTTTT
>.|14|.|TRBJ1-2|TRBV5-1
CASSLDSTSWGYTF
TGCGCCAGCAGCCTAGACAGCACGTCCTGGGGCTACACCTTC
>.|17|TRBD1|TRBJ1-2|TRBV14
CASSRLERPTGGYGYTF
TGTGCCAGCAGCCGGCTCGAAAGACCGACAGGGGGATATGGCTACACCTTC
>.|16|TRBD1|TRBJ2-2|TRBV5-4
CASSLQGALNTGELFF
TGTGCCAGCAGCTTACAGGGGGCGCTTAACACCGGGGAGCTGTTTTTT
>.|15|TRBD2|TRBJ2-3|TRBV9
CASAHERGDTDTQYF
TGTGCCAGCGCGCATGAGCGGGGGGACACAGATACGCAGTATTTT
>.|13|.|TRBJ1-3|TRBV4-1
CASSQERGNTIYF
TGCGCCAGCAGCCAAGAACGGGGAAACACCATATATTTT
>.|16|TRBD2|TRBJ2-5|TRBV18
CASSLSGGSSQETQYF
TGTGCCAGCTCACTGAGCGGGGGGTCCTCCCAAGAGACCCAGTACTTC
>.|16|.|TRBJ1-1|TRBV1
CTSSQDGVRAISEAFF
TGCACCAGCAGCCAAGATGGCGTCAGGGCCATCAGTGAAGCTTTCTTT
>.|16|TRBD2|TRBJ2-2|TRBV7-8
CASSLVTSVNTGELFF
TGTGCCAGCAGCTTAGTCACTAGCGTGAACACCGGGGAGCTGTTTTTT
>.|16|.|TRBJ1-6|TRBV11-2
CASSLDRAGVNSPLHF
TGTGCCAGCAGCTTAGATAGGGCAGGGGTTAATTCACCCCTCCACTTT
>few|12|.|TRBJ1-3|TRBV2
CASVLSGNTIYF
TGTGCCAGCGTCCTCTCTGGAAACACCATATATTTT
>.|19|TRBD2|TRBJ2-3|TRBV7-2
CASSSHSGGGFPSTDTQYF
TGTGCCAGCAGCTCCCATAGCGGGGGGGGTTTCCCTAGCACAGATACGCAGTATTTT
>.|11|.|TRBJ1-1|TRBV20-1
CSARNAGEAFF
TGCAGTGCTAGGAATGCGGGGGAAGCTTTCTTT
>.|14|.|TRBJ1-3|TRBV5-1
CASSLEPGARPVYF
TGCGCCAGCAGCTTGGAACCAGGGGCCCGGCCCGTATATTTT
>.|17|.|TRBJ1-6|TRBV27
CASSFGAGEFYNSPLHF
TGTGCCAGCAGTTTCGGCGCAGGGGAATTTTATAATTCACCCCTCCACTTT
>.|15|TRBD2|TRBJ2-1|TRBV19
CASTTGLAQYNEQFF
TGTGCCAGTACTACGGGACTAGCCCAATACAATGAGCAGTTCTTC
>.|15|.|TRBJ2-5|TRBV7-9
CASSLNVGQKETQYF
TGTGCCAGCAGCTTAAATGTTGGGCAGAAAGAGACCCAGTACTTC
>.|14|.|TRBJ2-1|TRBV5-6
CASSYWGRAGEQFF
TGTGCCAGCAGCTATTGGGGCCGAGCAGGAGAGCAGTTCTTC
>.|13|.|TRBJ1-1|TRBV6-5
CASTTDRGGKAFF
TGTGCCAGCACCACGGATAGGGGCGGAAAAGCTTTCTTT
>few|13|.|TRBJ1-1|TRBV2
CASTTIGGTEAFF
TGTGCCAGCACCACGATAGGGGGAACTGAAGCTTTCTTT
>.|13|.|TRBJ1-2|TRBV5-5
CASSLGLLYGYTF
TGTGCCAGCAGCTTGGGACTGCTCTATGGCTACACCTTC
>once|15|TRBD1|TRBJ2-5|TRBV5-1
CASSLRTGGRETQYF
TGCGCCAGCAGCTTGCGAACAGGGGGTCGAGAGACCCAGTACTTC
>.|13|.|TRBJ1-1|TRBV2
CASSQQGNTEAFF
TGTGCCAGCAGTCAACAGGGGAACACTGAAGCTTTCTTT
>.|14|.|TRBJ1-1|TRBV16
CASSQSSVDTEAFF
TGTGCCAGCAGCCAATCGTCGGTGGACACTGAAGCTTTCTTT
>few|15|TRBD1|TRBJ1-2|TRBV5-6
CASSWETGQVYGYTF
TGTGCCAGCAGCTGGGAAACGGGACAGGTCTATGGCTACACCTTC
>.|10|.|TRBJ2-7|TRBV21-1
CASSKDEQSF
TGTGCCAGCAGCAAAGATGAACAGAGTTTC
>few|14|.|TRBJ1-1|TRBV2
CASSDRGGNTEAFF
TGTGCCAGCAGTGATAGAGGGGGGAACACTGAAGCTTTCTTT
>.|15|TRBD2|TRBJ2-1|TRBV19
CASNVGSGGLNEQFF
TGTGCCAGTAACGTCGGTAGCGGGGGGTTGAATGAGCAGTTCTTC
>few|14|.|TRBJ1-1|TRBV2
CASSVVTGGTEAFF
TGTGCCAGCAGTGTGGTTACTGGTGGTACTGAAGCTTTCTTT
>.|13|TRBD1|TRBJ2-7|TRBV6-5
CASRPAGTGEQYF
TGTGCCAGCAGGCCTGCAGGGACAGGGGAGCAGTACTTC
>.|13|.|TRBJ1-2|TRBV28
CASSSRVLYGYTF
TGTGCCAGCAGTTCCCGTGTCCTCTATGGCTACACCTTC
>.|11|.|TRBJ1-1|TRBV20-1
CSAPGSIGAFF
TGCAGCGCCCCGGGGTCAATAGGAGCTTTCTTT
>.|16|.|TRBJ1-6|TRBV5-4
CASRVTGSSYNSPLHF
TGTGCCAGCAGGGTGACAGGAAGCTCCTATAATTCACCCCTCCACTTT
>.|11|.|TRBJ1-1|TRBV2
CASSDLPEAFF
TGTGCCAGCAGTGACCTCCCTGAAGCTTTCTTT
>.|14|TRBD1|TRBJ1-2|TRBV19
CASSTRDSNYGYTF
TGTGCCAGTAGTACACGGGACAGTAACTATGGCTACACCTTC
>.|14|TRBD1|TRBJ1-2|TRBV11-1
CASSLGTAGRGYTF
TGTGCCAGCAGTCTAGGGACAGCCGGGCGAGGCTACACCTTC
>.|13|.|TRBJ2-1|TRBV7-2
CASPGSSYNEQFF
TGTGCCAGCCCGGGAAGCTCCTACAATGAGCAGTTCTTC
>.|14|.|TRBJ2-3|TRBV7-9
CASSLAGEADTQYF
TGTGCCAGCAGCTTAGCGGGGGAGGCAGATACGCAGTATTTT
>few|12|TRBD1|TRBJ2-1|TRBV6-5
CASSYSGTGQFF
TGTGCCAGCAGTTACTCGGGGACAGGGCAGTTCTTC
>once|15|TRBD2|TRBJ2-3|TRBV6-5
CASSQTTSGADTQYF
TGTGCCAGCAGTCAAACAACTAGCGGAGCAGATACGCAGTATTTT
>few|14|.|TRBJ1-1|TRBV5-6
CASSLKGQNTEAFF
TGTGCCAGCAGCTTGAAGGGGCAGAACACTGAAGCTTTCTTT